Following are 20 T cell receptor beta chains from one sample sequenced in a study of T cell responses to AZD1222 COVID-19 vaccine (dated by TCRdb to the early 2020s). Libraries came from the immunoSEQ multiplex PCR assay. What TCRdb holds here is the immuneACCESS table cut down to in-frame rearrangements. Part of the clones is not present; checked against another copy, under half of the missing clones reflect an unresolved V gene, and the others are unexplained. Across this sample there are approximately 94,000 clones, with roughly 90% seen only once. About 1.8% of the sample goes to the ten largest clones. The intended sense of this specimen's time point label: baseline before first vaccination. Material: peripheral blood, obtained on day 0 of AZD1222 vaccination. The receptors originated from an adult in good health.

This sequence joins TRBV4-3 and TRBJ2-3, with a weak D call TRBD2 (5 bases). V gave up 0 bases and J gave up 4 bases, with 14 bases separating them. Germline CDR1 is LGHNA and CDR2 is YSLEER. CDR3 size: 16 residues. The CDR3 here is CASSQELRVTADTQYF. CDR3 DNA sequence: TGCGCCAGCAGCCAAGAATTGCGGGTTACAGCAGATACGCAGTATTTT.

The gene calls are TRBV7-6 and TRBJ2-3; 7 bases align to TRBD2. Losses at the gene ends were 6 bases for V and 1 base for J; bases not matched to a gene: 7. The CDR3 runs 15 residues. Germline V CDR1 and CDR2: SGHVS, FNYEAQ. The CDR3 nucleotides are TGTGCCAGCAGTTTAAGCGGGATAGGCACAGATACGCAGTATTTT. Its protein is CASSLSGIGTDTQYF. Variable domain in full (rest from reference TRBV7-6 and TRBJ2-3): GAGVSQSPRYKVTKRGQDVALRCDPISGHVSLYWYRQALGQGPEFLTYFNYEAQQDKSGLPNDRFSAERPEGSISTLTIQRTEQRDSAMYRCASSLSGIGTDTQYFGPGTRLTVL.

The rearrangement links TRBV21-1 to TRBJ1-5; no DNA check was done on the table's D call, TRBD1. TRBV21-1 is classified as a pseudogene. This CDR3 is built from 19 residues. Here the CDR3 DNA reads TGTGCCAGCAGCAATTTTAGGACAGGGGGCGCGGAGAGCAATCAGCCCCAGCATTTT. Residues: CASSNFRTGGAESNQPQHF.

The rearrangement uses TRBV19 and TRBJ1-1, with D tentatively TRBD1 (6 bases). In germline, CDR1 is LNHDA, CDR2 SQIVND (reference sequence). The V end lost 5 bases, the J end lost 1 base, and 17 bases lay between the germline ends. CDR3 length: 16 amino acids. As DNA, the CDR3 is TGTGCCAGTAGTGCCGCGGGGGGGCAGCCGAACACTGAAGCTTTCTTT. This encodes CASSAAGGQPNTEAFF.

The chain has TRBV2 and TRBJ1-5, with no clear D. The CDR3 totals 13 residues. The germline V gene encodes CDR1 SNHLY and CDR2 FYNNEI. Trimming took off 8 bases at V and 0 bases at J, with 8 bases between the two ends. CDR3 in DNA: TGTGCCAGCGGTTTGGGTAGCAATCAGCCCCAGCATTTT. Residues: CASGLGSNQPQHF. Based on the CDR3 plus reference TRBV2 and TRBJ1-5, the full variable domain is EPEVTQTPSHQVTQMGQEVILRCVPISNHLYFYWYRQILGQKVEFLVSFYNNEISEKSEIFDDQFSVERPDGSNFTLKIRSTKLEDSAMYFCASGLGSNQPQHFGDGTRLSIL.

The J gene is TRBJ2-7, the V gene TRBV7-8, with D perhaps matching TRBD1 (6 bases). Trimming took off 5 bases at V and 0 bases at J, with 14 bases between the two ends. The CDR3 loop spans 15 amino acids. The germline gives CDR1 SGHVS, CDR2 FQNEAQ. Here the CDR3 reads CASSPRTESSYEQYF. The DNA of the CDR3 is TGTGCCAGCAGCCCGAGGACAGAGAGCTCCTACGAGCAGTACTTC.

The chain carries TRBV11-2 and TRBJ2-3; D uncertain. Germline V lookup: CDR1 SGHAT, CDR2 FQNNGV. Trimming took 6 bases from V and 6 from J, leaving 13 bases between them. The CDR3 runs 13 residues. This chain's CDR3 is CASRPAEVDTQYF. CDR3 DNA: TGTGCCAGCAGACCTGCTGAGGTGGATACGCAGTATTTT.

This chain uses TRBV28 with TRBJ2-3; 10 bases are a match to TRBD1. Germline CDR1 MDHEN, CDR2 SYDVKM. V shed 7 bases and J 2 bases; nucleotides not matched to a gene: 3. The CDR3 sequence is 14 residues long. CDR3 loop: CASTGTGVTDTQYF. The CDR3 nucleotides are TGTGCCAGCACCGGGACAGGGGTCACAGATACGCAGTATTTT.

This rearrangement joins TRBV7-9 to TRBJ2-5; tentatively, D is TRBD1 or TRBD2 (5 bases each). Trimming took off 3 bases at V and 5 bases at J, with 10 bases between the two ends. The CDR3 has 13 amino acids. The germline gives CDR1 SEHNR, CDR2 FQNEAQ (reference sequence). The CDR3 DNA follows: TGTGCCAGCAGCTTTACCGGGGCGGAGACCCAGTACTTC. This gives the protein CASSFTGAETQYF.

This clone was seen more than once but under ten times. The chain carries TRBV19 and TRBJ1-2; D possibly corresponds to TRBD1 (6 bases). This CDR3 spans 16 amino acids. Germline-derived CDR1 and CDR2 are LNHDA and SQIVND (reference sequence). V was shortened by 6 bases and J by 0 bases, with 17 bases between the two germline ends. CDR3: CASSQSQGKANYGYTF. The CDR3, as DNA: TGTGCCAGTAGCCAATCACAGGGTAAAGCTAACTATGGCTACACCTTC.

The chain links TRBV27 to TRBJ2-4; the D gene is possibly TRBD1 (5 bases). The germline V gene has CDR1 MNHEY and CDR2 SMNVEV (reference sequence). The V end was cut by 4 bases, the J end by 1 base, with 26 bases between. The CDR3 extends over 20 amino acids. DNA for the CDR3: TGTGCCAGCAGTTCTCTCAGTAGCAGGGCGCGCGTCGGTGCCAAAAACATTCAGTACTTC. This encodes CASSSLSSRARVGAKNIQYF.

This chain links TRBV27 with TRBJ2-2, with 7 nucleotides matching TRBD1. V lost 3 bases to trimming and J lost 5 bases; unmatched junction nucleotides: 3. CDR3 length equals 14 residues. Germline V lookup: CDR1 MNHEY, CDR2 SMNVEV (reference sequence). The CDR3 DNA follows: TGTGCCAGCAGTTTCGACAGGGAGACCGGGGAGCTGTTTTTT. It specifies CASSFDRETGELFF.

The rearrangement joins TRBV7-9 to TRBJ2-1, with 11 bases that match TRBD2. The CDR3 has 16 amino acids. Trimming took 5 bases from V and 3 from J; bases not matched to a gene: 6. Germline V gene sequence: CDR1 SEHNR, CDR2 FQNEAQ (reference sequence). CDR3 nucleotides: TGTGCCAGCAGCCCGGGACTAGCGGACCTCTACAATGAGCAGTTCTTC. Encoded protein: CASSPGLADLYNEQFF. Variable domain in full (rest from reference TRBV7-9 and TRBJ2-1): DTGVSQNPRHKITKRGQNVTFRCDPISEHNRLYWYRQTLGQGPEFLTYFQNEAQLEKSRLLSDRFSAERPKGSFSTLEIQRTEQGDSAMYLCASSPGLADLYNEQFFGPGTRLTVL.

This clone was recorded a few times. V gene TRBV24-1 combines with J gene TRBJ2-7; 7 bases line up with TRBD2. Germline trimming cut 4 bases from V and 1 base from J; bases unmatched to any gene: 6. Per the germline V gene, CDR1 is KGHDR and CDR2 is SFDVKD. The CDR3 loop spans 15 amino acids. DNA of the CDR3: TGTGCCACCAGTGACCCGGGGGAGGGATCCTACGAGCAGTACTTC. Protein: CATSDPGEGSYEQYF.

The chain employs TRBV5-6 and TRBJ1-4; 9 bases agree with TRBD1. V lost 1 base to trimming and J lost 3 bases; unmatched junction nucleotides: 4. Per the germline V gene, CDR1 is SGHDT and CDR2 is YYEEEE. The CDR3 runs to 16 residues. The CDR3 DNA follows: TGTGCCAGCAGCTTGCGACAGGGGGGTGCTAATGAAAAACTGTTTTTT. This sequence encodes CASSLRQGGANEKLFF.

The J gene is TRBJ2-2, the V gene TRBV2; no definite D call. Germline V CDR1 and CDR2: SNHLY, FYNNEI. This CDR3 is built from 13 residues. V was clipped by 7 bases and J by 3 bases, with 9 bases between them. For the CDR3, the DNA is TGTGCCAGCAAGGACCCTTACACCGGGGAGCTGTTTTTT. It codes for CASKDPYTGELFF.

The V call is TRBV27, the J call TRBJ1-1, with 9 bases that match TRBD1. Germline CDR1 MNHEY, CDR2 SMNVEV (reference sequence). The trim removed 6 bases at V and 3 bases at J, leaving 11 bases unmatched. The CDR3 length is 16 residues. CDR3 bases: TGTGCCAGCAGACCCACAGGGGGCGCGTTCTACACTGAAGCTTTCTTT. Translation gives CASRPTGGAFYTEAFF.

In this sample, this clone turned up a few times. This sequence joins TRBV2 and TRBJ2-1; 7 nucleotides agree with TRBD1. CDR3 length: 13 amino acids. CDR1 is SNHLY, CDR2 FYNNEI, per germline. The V gene end was trimmed by 5 bases and the J gene end by 7 bases; junction bases not matched to a gene: 5. The CDR3 nucleotides are TGTGCCAGCAGTAAAGACAGGGAGAATGAGCAGTTCTTC. This translates into CASSKDRENEQFF.

The rearrangement links TRBV6-5 to TRBJ1-1; no reliable D call. The V end lost 2 bases, the J end lost 4 bases, and 14 bases lay between the germline ends. This CDR3 is 15 amino acids long. CDR1 and CDR2 from the germline V gene are MNHEY and SVGAGI. The CDR3 nucleotides read TGTGCCAGCAGTTACACCACCAAGGGAGGCACTGAAGCTTTCTTT. Translating gives CASSYTTKGGTEAFF.

The J gene is TRBJ2-3, the V gene TRBV10-3, with 9 bases that match TRBD2. The CDR3 has 17 residues. Germline values: CDR1 ENHRY, CDR2 SYGVKD. J lost 2 bases, V lost 3 bases, and 9 bases had no gene match. CDR3 sequence (DNA): TGTGCCATCAGTGACGGCGGGAGGGACTCCTCCACAGATACGCAGTATTTT. It translates to CAISDGGRDSSTDTQYF.